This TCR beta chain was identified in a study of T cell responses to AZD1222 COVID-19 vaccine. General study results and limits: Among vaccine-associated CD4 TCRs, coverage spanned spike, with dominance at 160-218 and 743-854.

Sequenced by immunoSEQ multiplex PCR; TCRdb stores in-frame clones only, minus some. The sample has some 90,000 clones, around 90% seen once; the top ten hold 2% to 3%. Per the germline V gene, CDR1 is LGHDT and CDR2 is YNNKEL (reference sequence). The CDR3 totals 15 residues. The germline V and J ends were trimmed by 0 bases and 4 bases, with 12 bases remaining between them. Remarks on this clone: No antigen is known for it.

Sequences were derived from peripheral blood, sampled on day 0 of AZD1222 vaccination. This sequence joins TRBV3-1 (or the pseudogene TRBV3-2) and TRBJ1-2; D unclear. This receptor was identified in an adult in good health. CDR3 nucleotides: TGTGCCAGCAGCCAAGATTATCGGGGTGCCTATGGCTACACCTTC. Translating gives CASSQDYRGAYGYTF.